This T cell receptor (beta chain) was retrieved from a study of Ad26.COV2.S vaccination and SARS-CoV-2 variants. Overall study context: Ad26.COV2.S given intramuscularly, once or twice 56 days apart.

CDR3 length: 15 residues. CDR1 and CDR2 (germline): SGDLS, YYNGEE. V lost 0 bases and J 2 bases, leaving 11 bases between the germline ends. Clones were read by immunoSEQ multiplex PCR, and TCRdb kept only the in-frame ones, dropping some. The sample has approximately 350,000 clones; roughly four fifths are singletons. The sample's treatment: roughly 18 received Ad26.COV2.S at low or high dose, single or two shots; roughly 5 received placebo; per-sample allocation not given. Repertoires come from day 63 after the first vaccine or placebo injection. An adult aged 18-55 years in Boston served as the donor.

The origin of this receptor is a person between 18 and 60 years old who received the Ad26.COV2.S COVID-19 vaccine or a placebo. This material consisted of peripheral blood, taken in a trial of Ad26.COV2.S vaccine versus placebo. The gene calls are TRBV9 and TRBJ1-1, with D hard to call. CDR3 amino acids: CASSVGLRGNTEAFF. The CDR3 DNA reads as TGTGCCAGCAGCGTAGGTCTACGGGGTAACACTGAAGCTTTCTTT.